A single sample is the source of the 2 T cell receptor beta chains below, sequenced in a study of Ad26.COV2.S vaccination and SARS-CoV-2 variants. The data were produced by immunoSEQ multiplex PCR, yet TCRdb's version contains in-frame clones alone and is incomplete. The data contain about 350,000 clones, 92% of them singletons. The sequences come from peripheral blood, collected after recovery from COVID-19. These receptors all stem from a human donor who had recovered from COVID-19.

The V call is TRBV25-1, the J call TRBJ1-2; D is unclear. The CDR3 extends over 14 amino acids. Germline V gene lookup returns CDR1 MGHDK and CDR2 SYGVNS. V shed 2 bases and J shed 1 base, with 8 bases lying between them. The CDR3 bases are TGTGCCAGCAGTGAAGCAGGAGATAACTATGGCTACACCTTC. Protein: CASSEAGDNYGYTF.

This clone has just one count. CDR3 sequence reads: CASSYGRRDGYTF. The CDR3 DNA is TGTGCCAGCAGCTATGGACGGCGGGATGGCTACACCTTC. The J gene is TRBJ1-2, the V gene TRBV13; D is unresolved. The CDR3 extends over 13 amino acids. Trimming removed 4 bases at V and 6 bases at J, with 12 bases between. Germline V gene data show CDR1 as PRHDT and CDR2 as FYEKMQ (reference sequence).